A single T cell receptor (beta chain) is shown here with its context. Germline assignment: CDR1 MNHNS and CDR2 SASEGT. The CDR3 has 14 residues. Trimming stripped 6 bases from V and 4 bases from J, with 13 bases between. This sample stems from a study of T cells after somatic rescue of genetic block. Using immunoSEQ multiplex PCR, the repertoire was profiled, and TCRdb retains in-frame clones only, with some absent. This sample carries some 70,000 clones, approximately 91% of them seen once, and the ten largest clones take about 3%. The clonotype was recovered from a man aged 25-45 years. The genes are TRBV6-1 and TRBJ1-3; D not resolved. The sequenced material came from peripheral blood mononuclear cells (PBMCs). The DNA for the CDR3 is TGTGCCAGCAGGGCCCAGACTACCGGAAACACCATATATTTT. This encodes CASRAQTTGNTIYF.